One and the same sample provided the 25 T cell receptor beta chains below, sequenced in a study of T-cell memory formation after mild COVID-19. TCRdb passed the 5' RACE reads through MiXCR, listing each CDR3 protein once. The sample carries 190,000 or so distinct CDR3 sequences, 20% to 25% recorded once. Sample: PBMCs or a T cell subset sorted from them (not recorded which). Every receptor here comes from an adult woman who had mild COVID-19 (a few samples of this study predate the infection). Cell type and time point are not known.

The V call is TRBV5-1, the J call TRBJ2-5, with D tentatively TRBD1 (5 bases). The CDR3 totals 14 residues. The ends were cut back, 0 bases at V and 2 bases at J, with 8 bases in the middle. Looked up from germline, CDR1 is SGHRS and CDR2 is YFSETQ. The CDR3 coding sequence is TGCGCCAGCAGCTTGGAAGGGGCGCAAGAGACCCAGTACTTC. It encodes CASSLEGAQETQYF.

CDR3 amino acids: CASSFDPDPIYGYTF. As DNA, the CDR3 is TGTGCCAGCAGCTTTGACCCCGACCCTATCTATGGCTACACCTTC. The chain links TRBV5-5 to TRBJ1-2, with no clear D. Trimming took 2 bases from V and 4 from J, leaving 15 bases between them. The germline gives CDR1 SGHKS, CDR2 YYEKEE (reference sequence). The CDR3 loop spans 15 amino acids.

This clonotype was observed at least ten times. The chain is built from TRBV27 and TRBJ2-1, with 7 bases lining up with TRBD1. V was pared by 4 bases and J by 5 bases, with 2 bases of the junction left unmatched. The germline V gene has CDR1 MNHEY and CDR2 SMNVEV (reference sequence). The CDR3 is 13 amino acids. CDR3 in amino acids: CASSSRGNNEQFF. The CDR3 DNA is TGTGCCAGCAGTTCCAGGGGGAACAATGAGCAGTTCTTC.

V and J are TRBV4-3 and TRBJ2-7; D is uncertain. The V end lost 4 bases, the J end lost 0 bases, and 10 bases lay between the germline ends. The CDR3 has 14 residues. Germline V gives CDR1 LGHNA, CDR2 YSLEER. For the CDR3, the DNA is TGCGCCAGCAGCCCCCAAGTGGCCTCCTACGAGCAGTACTTC. Residues: CASSPQVASYEQYF.

The chain is built from TRBV20-1 and TRBJ1-1; D is unresolved. The CDR3 consists of 12 residues. Trimming left V 0 bases short and J 1 base short, with 3 bases between. The V gene's germline CDR1 is DFQATT and CDR2 SNEGSKA (reference sequence). This CDR3 is CSAREGNTEAFF. The CDR3 bases are TGCAGTGCTAGAGAGGGGAACACTGAAGCTTTCTTT.

The genes are TRBV12-3 or TRBV12-4 and TRBJ2-3, with TRBD2 matching 9 bases. J gave up 1 base and V 2 bases, and 4 bases lay outside the gene matches. The CDR3 length is 16 residues. The CDR3 reads CASSLPQRGGTDTQYF. CDR3 DNA sequence: TGTGCCAGCAGTTTACCACAGCGGGGGGGCACAGATACGCAGTATTTT.

This clonotype was recorded a few times. The chain links TRBV4-1 to TRBJ2-7, with 11 bases that match TRBD2. Germline V lookup: CDR1 MGHRA, CDR2 YSYEKL. The CDR3 consists of 15 residues. The V and J ends lost 5 bases and 7 bases, in that order; junction bases with no gene match: 10. This CDR3 is CASSNLLAGVREQYF. The CDR3 nucleotides are TGCGCCAGCAGCAACCTACTAGCGGGGGTACGTGAGCAGTACTTC.

This clonotype was detected only a few times. V usage is TRBV5-4 and J usage is TRBJ2-1; no definite D call. Germline values: CDR1 SGHNT, CDR2 YYREEE (reference sequence). The CDR3 is 12 residues long. V was cut by 3 bases and J by 3 bases, with 4 bases left in between. This chain's CDR3 is CASSWNYNEQFF. CDR3 bases: TGTGCCAGCAGCTGGAACTACAATGAGCAGTTCTTC.

This clonotype was seen only a few times. Here the CDR3 DNA reads TGTGCCAGCAGCCCGTCGACAGGGCCCTCCTACGAGCAGTACTTC. Its translation is CASSPSTGPSYEQYF. V gene TRBV7-6 combines with J gene TRBJ2-7, with 7 bases matching TRBD1. CDR3 length: 15 amino acids. CDR1 and CDR2 (germline): SGHVS, FNYEAQ. V lost 5 bases to trimming and J lost 0 bases; unmatched junction nucleotides: 7.

This clonotype was recorded many times. The J gene is TRBJ2-1, the V gene TRBV4-1; the D is unclear. This CDR3 is built from 13 residues. Germline assignment: CDR1 MGHRA and CDR2 YSYEKL. V was pared by 6 bases and J by 4 bases, with 10 bases between. The CDR3: CASSISRYNEQFF. The CDR3 DNA follows: TGCGCCAGCAGTATCAGTAGATACAATGAGCAGTTCTTC.

The CDR3 region has the DNA TGTGCCAGCGCGGCAGACACAGATACGCAGTATTTT. This gives the protein CASAADTDTQYF. This sequence joins TRBV3-1 and TRBJ2-3; D is unresolved. CDR3 length: 12 residues. Germline V CDR1 and CDR2: LGHDT, YNNKEL (reference sequence). V gave up 8 bases and J gave up 2 bases, with 8 bases separating them.

The V gene is TRBV27, the J gene TRBJ2-7; 10 bases align to TRBD1. CDR1 and CDR2 from the germline V gene are MNHEY and SMNVEV (reference sequence). V was pared by 6 bases and J by 3 bases, with 5 bases of the junction left unmatched. This CDR3 is 14 amino acids long. The CDR3 region has the DNA TGTGCCAGCAGACCGGGACAGGGGCTCTACGAGCAGTACTTC. This translates into CASRPGQGLYEQYF.

The chain is built from TRBV6-6 and TRBJ2-3; D is perhaps TRBD2 (6 bases). With 10 bases removed from V and 4 bases from J, the gap between germline ends came to 18 bases. The CDR3 extends over 14 amino acids. In germline, CDR1 is MNHNY, CDR2 SVGAGI (reference sequence). CDR3: CATTGDDVSDTQYF. The CDR3 DNA sequence: TGTGCCACCACGGGGGACGATGTGTCAGATACGCAGTATTTT.

This clonotype turned up a few times. The gene calls are TRBV5-4 and TRBJ2-7, with a tentative D call TRBD2 (6 bases). The CDR3 sequence is 13 residues long. Germline assignment: CDR1 SGHNT and CDR2 YYREEE (reference sequence). Trimming took off 7 bases at V and 0 bases at J, with 11 bases between the two ends. The DNA of the CDR3 is TGTGCCAGCTCTAGCGATCGCTCCTACGAGCAGTACTTC. This gives the protein CASSSDRSYEQYF.

Only a few counts were recorded for this clonotype. The V gene is TRBV11-2, the J gene TRBJ2-2; 10 bases fit TRBD1. From germline, CDR1 is SGHAT and CDR2 FQNNGV. The CDR3 extends over 17 amino acids. The J segment lost 5 bases and the V segment lost 1 base, leaving 7 bases of the junction unmatched. The CDR3, as DNA: TGTGCCAGCAGCTTAGGCGAGGGACAGGGGATAACCGGGGAGCTGTTTTTT. As protein: CASSLGEGQGITGELFF.

This clonotype was observed a handful of times. The chain uses TRBV29-1 and TRBJ2-7; 8 bases line up with TRBD1. Germline CDR1 SQVTM, CDR2 ANQGSEA. Trimming cost V 7 bases and J 3 bases; bases outside gene matches: 8. The CDR3 contains 13 residues. The CDR3 DNA is TGCAGCGCGATTAACAGGGGGGTCTACGAGCAGTACTTC. As protein: CSAINRGVYEQYF.

The chain uses TRBV9 and TRBJ2-3; D is unclear. The germline V gene encodes CDR1 SGDLS and CDR2 YYNGEE. V lost 0 bases and J lost 0, with 11 bases in between. The CDR3 totals 16 residues. The CDR3 region has the DNA TGTGCCAGCAGCGTAGTGAACCCGACGAGCACAGATACGCAGTATTTT. Its protein product is CASSVVNPTSTDTQYF.

The CDR3 is CASRPPGNNEQFF. CDR3 DNA: TGTGCCAGCAGACCGCCGGGGAACAATGAGCAGTTCTTC. This rearrangement joins TRBV7-8 to TRBJ2-1; possibly TRBD2 for D (5 bases). There are 13 residues in the CDR3. Trimming stripped 6 bases from V and 5 bases from J, with 11 bases between. Germline V CDR1 and CDR2: SGHVS, FQNEAQ.

J is TRBJ2-7 and V is TRBV2; TRBD2 might be the D (5 bases). Germline CDR1 and CDR2: SNHLY and FYNNEI. This CDR3 contains 14 residues. V was shortened by 3 bases and J by 3 bases, with 12 bases between the two germline ends. Here the CDR3 DNA reads TGTGCCAGCAGTGAGAGGGCGCGTTACTACGAGCAGTACTTC. Translation gives CASSERARYYEQYF.

This clonotype was counted a few times. The J gene is TRBJ2-4, the V gene TRBV30; D is uncertain. Germline CDR1 is GTSNPN and CDR2 is SVGIG (reference sequence). Trimming shortened V by 0 bases and J by 11 bases, and 11 bases separated the two germline ends. The CDR3 loop spans 12 amino acids. CDR3 bases: TGTGCCTGGAGTGTAGTTGGGCTAGTTCAGTACTTC. Translation: CAWSVVGLVQYF.

In this sample, this clonotype turned up a few times. The V and J genes are TRBV6-1 and TRBJ2-5, with TRBD2 identical over 10 bases. With V trimmed by 4 bases and J by 5 bases, 16 bases remained unmatched. This CDR3 comprises 18 residues. Per the germline V gene, CDR1 is MNHNS and CDR2 is SASEGT. CDR3 nucleotides: TGTGCCAGCAGTGGACGAGTGAGCGGGAGGGCAGTGGACGAGACCCAGTACTTC. This sequence encodes CASSGRVSGRAVDETQYF.

This clonotype was seen repeatedly, ten times or more. This chain uses TRBV14 with TRBJ2-7; D is perhaps TRBD2 (6 bases). The V end was cut by 1 base, the J end by 7 bases, with 17 bases between. The CDR3 spans 15 residues. The germline CDR1 and CDR2 sequences are SGHDN and FVKESK. This CDR3 is CASSQALRGPGEQYF. The DNA for the CDR3 is TGTGCCAGCAGCCAAGCTTTGCGGGGCCCTGGAGAGCAGTACTTC.

This clonotype was picked up a small number of times. The chain recombines TRBV24-1 with TRBJ2-1; the match to TRBD1 covers 9 bases. In germline, CDR1 is KGHDR, CDR2 SFDVKD. Trimming took 4 bases from V and 6 from J; bases not matched to a gene: 15. CDR3 length: 18 amino acids. The DNA of the CDR3 is TGTGCCACCAGTGACCAGAAGACGCGGGACAGGGAGGTCAATGAGCAGTTCTTC. Its protein product is CATSDQKTRDREVNEQFF.

The chain uses TRBV6-5 and TRBJ2-1; 15 positions agree with TRBD2. In germline, CDR1 is MNHEY, CDR2 SVGAGI. This CDR3 is 17 amino acids long. The ends lost 5 bases at V and 4 bases at J; junction bases unmatched: 6. The CDR3 sequence: CASSRGLAGGYYNEQFF. In nucleotides, the CDR3 is TGTGCCAGCAGTCGGGGACTAGCGGGGGGCTATTACAATGAGCAGTTCTTC.

This clonotype was found a few times. The chain employs TRBV27 and TRBJ2-3, with 7 bases matching TRBD1. This CDR3 contains 15 residues. Germline lookup yields CDR1 MNHEY and CDR2 SMNVEV (reference sequence). With 1 base clipped from V and 6 bases from J, the junction kept 7 bases outside the gene matches. CDR3 protein: CASSLLVTGWDTQYF. For the CDR3, the DNA is TGTGCCAGCAGTTTATTAGTGACAGGGTGGGATACGCAGTATTTT.